The next 23 T cell receptor beta chains were all read from a single sample in a study of blood T cell repertoires in COVID-19. TCRdb keeps only in-frame clones here, not all; method: immunoSEQ multiplex PCR. Altogether 150,000 or so clones are present, 87% being singletons, with the ten largest covering approximately 6.5%. Sequencing input: peripheral blood. These receptors were collected from an elderly man with acute or convalescent COVID-19.

This chain uses TRBV9 with TRBJ2-5; no clear D. In germline, CDR1 is SGDLS, CDR2 YYNGEE. The CDR3 extends over 16 amino acids. Trimming removed 0 bases from V and 3 bases from J, with 15 bases in between. The CDR3 DNA is TGTGCCAGCAGCGTAGCCCCGGCGGCAGAAAAAGAGACCCAGTACTTC. Encoded protein: CASSVAPAAEKETQYF.

The chain has TRBV7-8 and TRBJ1-4; D is undetermined. The germline V and J ends were trimmed by 6 bases and 8 bases, with 19 bases remaining between them. Germline loops: CDR1 SGHVS, CDR2 FQNEAQ. There are 15 residues in the CDR3. CDR3 residues: CASSPSGWFGEKLFF. The CDR3 DNA sequence: TGTGCCAGCAGTCCCTCGGGGTGGTTCGGGGAAAAACTGTTTTTT.

The gene calls are TRBV3-1 (or the pseudogene TRBV3-2) and TRBJ2-3; tentative D call: TRBD2 (6 bases). CDR3 length: 14 amino acids. V lost 5 bases and J lost 6, with 15 bases in between. The germline V gene encodes CDR1 LGHDT and CDR2 YNNKEL (reference sequence). CDR3 loop: CASSSGLRGDTQYF. The DNA of the CDR3 is TGTGCCAGCAGCTCGGGACTTCGCGGGGATACGCAGTATTTT.

V usage is TRBV7-2 and J usage is TRBJ2-2; a possible D gene is TRBD2 (5 bases). CDR1 is SGHTA and CDR2 is FQGNSA in the germline V gene. CDR3 length: 15 residues. The ends were cut back, 3 bases at V and 1 base at J, with 9 bases in the middle. As DNA, the CDR3 is TGTGCCAGCAGCTTCCTAGCTCAGAACACCGGGGAGCTGTTTTTT. It is translated as CASSFLAQNTGELFF.

The chain joins TRBV6-5 to TRBJ2-1; TRBD1 aligns across 10 bases. Trimming took 11 bases from V and 8 from J; bases not matched to a gene: 12. The CDR3 is 14 amino acids. Germline values: CDR1 MNHEY, CDR2 SVGAGI. The CDR3 nucleotides read TGTGCCGTACAGACAGGGGGCGGGGGAGATGAGCAGTTCTTC. Amino acids: CAVQTGGGGDEQFF.

The chain has TRBV3-1 (or the pseudogene TRBV3-2) and TRBJ2-2, with 12 bases fitting TRBD1. Trimming at V came to 5 bases and at J to 12 bases, leaving 7 bases not matched to a gene. Germline V gene lookup returns CDR1 LGHDT and CDR2 YNNKEL (reference sequence). The CDR3 length is 14 residues. The CDR3 sequence: CASSYRDRGLKLFF. In DNA form, the CDR3 reads TGTGCCAGCAGCTACCGGGACAGGGGGCTTAAGCTGTTTTTT.

The chain couples TRBV13 to TRBJ2-2, with 8 bases aligning to TRBD1. The CDR3 extends over 16 amino acids. Looked up from germline, CDR1 is PRHDT and CDR2 is FYEKMQ (reference sequence). V shed 4 bases, J shed 3 bases, and the junction held 7 bases outside the gene matches. This chain's CDR3 is CASSSRGQWDTGELFF. DNA of the CDR3: TGTGCCAGCAGCTCCAGGGGGCAGTGGGACACCGGGGAGCTGTTTTTT.

The genes are TRBV11-2 and TRBJ1-6, with a tentative D call TRBD1 (5 bases). Trimming removed 5 bases at V and 5 bases at J, with 13 bases between. Germline assignment: CDR1 SGHAT and CDR2 FQNNGV. This CDR3 spans 15 amino acids. The CDR3 here is CASSAIAGNNSPLHF. The CDR3 region has the DNA TGTGCCAGCAGCGCCATAGCAGGGAATAATTCACCCCTCCACTTT. The full variable domain, in which reference TRBV11-2 and TRBJ1-6 provide the parts outside the CDR3, is EAGVAQSPRYKIIEKRQSVAFWCNPISGHATLYWYQQILGQGPKLLIQFQNNGVVDDSQLPKDRFSAERLKGVDSTLKIQPAKLEDSAVYLCASSAIAGNNSPLHFGNGTRLTVT.

This rearrangement joins TRBV19 to TRBJ2-7, with a tentative D call TRBD1 (5 bases). This CDR3 comprises 14 residues. Trimming left V 3 bases short and J 5 bases short, with 14 bases between. Germline-derived CDR1 and CDR2 are LNHDA and SQIVND (reference sequence). CDR3 bases: TGTGCCAGTAGTATGTATCAGGGATTCCACGAGCAGTACTTC. It encodes CASSMYQGFHEQYF.

The J gene is TRBJ1-4, the V gene TRBV28; 7 bases line up with TRBD1. The germline gives CDR1 MDHEN, CDR2 SYDVKM. This CDR3 contains 15 residues. The junction had 11 bases not matched to a gene; V was cut back by 6 bases and J by 7 bases. This chain's CDR3 is CASSPMGRGAEKLFF. The CDR3 bases are TGTGCCAGCAGCCCAATGGGCAGGGGGGCTGAAAAACTGTTTTTT.

This chain connects TRBV5-1 to TRBJ1-2; 9 nucleotides line up with TRBD1. The germline gives CDR1 SGHRS, CDR2 YFSETQ. The CDR3 is 14 amino acids. After removal of 4 bases from V and 6 bases from J, the junction contained 7 bases not matched to a gene. The CDR3 loop is CASSMGQGVHGYTF. In DNA form, the CDR3 reads TGCGCCAGCAGCATGGGACAGGGCGTACATGGCTACACCTTC.

The chain employs TRBV6-6 and TRBJ2-7; TRBD1 agrees at 8 bases. V lost 7 bases to trimming and J lost 2 bases; unmatched junction nucleotides: 7. The CDR3 is 14 residues long. CDR1 is MNHNY and CDR2 is SVGAGI in the germline V gene (reference sequence). The CDR3 DNA reads TGTGCCAGCAAAATGGGACAGGTCCCCTACGAGCAGTACTTC. This sequence encodes CASKMGQVPYEQYF.

V and J are TRBV5-6 and TRBJ2-1, with D perhaps matching TRBD1 (5 bases). The CDR3 runs to 15 residues. The ends were cut back, 4 bases at V and 2 bases at J, with 13 bases in the middle. Per the germline V gene, CDR1 is SGHDT and CDR2 is YYEEEE. The CDR3 here is CASSTRQNPYNEQFF. CDR3 in DNA: TGTGCCAGCAGCACCAGACAGAACCCCTACAATGAGCAGTTCTTC.

This chain joins TRBV7-9 and TRBJ2-1; TRBD1 is a possible D gene (7 bases). The V end lost 4 bases, the J end lost 6 bases, and 25 bases lay between the germline ends. The CDR3 has 18 residues. The germline gives CDR1 SEHNR, CDR2 FQNEAQ (reference sequence). The CDR3 loop is CASSSLSVRGEIINEQFF. CDR3 nucleotides: TGTGCCAGCAGCTCCTTAAGCGTCAGGGGGGAGATCATCAATGAGCAGTTCTTC.

This clone showed up just a few times. The CDR3 nucleotides are TGTGCCAGCAGCTCATCAGGGTTTGTAGAGACCCAGTACTTC. Its translation: CASSSSGFVETQYF. This rearrangement joins TRBV7-8 to TRBJ2-5; maybe TRBD1 (5 bases). Germline V gene sequence: CDR1 SGHVS, CDR2 FQNEAQ. V was shortened by 4 bases and J by 4 bases, with 13 bases between the two germline ends. CDR3 size: 14 residues.

The V gene is TRBV6-2 or TRBV6-3, the J gene TRBJ2-3, with a tentative D call TRBD1 (5 bases). Trimming removed 2 bases from V and 1 base from J, with 16 bases in between. This CDR3 spans 17 amino acids. CDR1 MNHEY and CDR2 SVGEGT come from the germline V gene. The CDR3 sequence is CASSYPSGQGRTDTQYF. The CDR3 nucleotides read TGTGCCAGCAGTTACCCGTCGGGCCAGGGCCGCACAGATACGCAGTATTTT.

V usage is TRBV5-1 and J usage is TRBJ1-2; D might be TRBD1 (6 bases). V was trimmed by 3 bases and J by 3 bases, leaving 15 bases between them. This CDR3 has 15 amino acids. From germline, CDR1 is SGHRS and CDR2 YFSETQ. The CDR3 spells CASSSTGPPDYGYTF. For the CDR3, the DNA is TGCGCCAGCAGCTCGACAGGACCTCCGGACTATGGCTACACCTTC.

The rearrangement joins TRBV10-3 to TRBJ2-3; D unclear. CDR1 and CDR2 (germline): ENHRY, SYGVKD. The CDR3 length is 15 residues. V dropped 2 bases and J dropped 1 base, with 10 bases sitting between them. This chain's CDR3 is CAISEGSTRTDTQYF. Here the CDR3 DNA reads TGTGCCATCAGTGAGGGTAGCACCCGCACAGATACGCAGTATTTT.

The chain carries TRBV7-9 and TRBJ1-1; 7 nucleotides agree with TRBD1. V shed 3 bases, J shed 11 bases, and the junction held 6 bases outside the gene matches. CDR3 length equals 12 residues. Germline V CDR1 and CDR2: SEHNR, FQNEAQ (reference sequence). The CDR3, as DNA: TGTGCCAGCAGCTTGCCGACAGGGCCGGCTTTCTTT. Amino acid sequence: CASSLPTGPAFF. The entire variable domain, with the rest obtained from reference TRBV7-9 and TRBJ1-1, is as follows: DTGVSQNPRHKITKRGQNVTFRCDPISEHNRLYWYRQTLGQGPEFLTYFQNEAQLEKSRLLSDRFSAERPKGSFSTLEIQRTEQGDSAMYLCASSLPTGPAFFGQGTRLTVV.

The chain carries TRBV19 and TRBJ1-4, with TRBD1 matching over 8 bases. The junction had 7 bases not matched to a gene; V was cut back by 6 bases and J by 7 bases. The CDR3 is made up of 14 amino acids. From germline, CDR1 is LNHDA and CDR2 SQIVND (reference sequence). CDR3 DNA: TGTGCCAGTAGGAGACAGGGGCTTGTTGAAAAACTGTTTTTT. Its protein product is CASRRQGLVEKLFF.

Written as DNA, the CDR3 is TGTGCCAGCAGCCTGGATTGGGCCCAAGAGACCCAGTACTTC. It yields the protein CASSLDWAQETQYF. The chain couples TRBV5-4 to TRBJ2-5; no reliable D call. Per germline, CDR1 SGHNT and CDR2 YYREEE (reference sequence). Trimming shortened V by 4 bases and J by 1 base, and 11 bases separated the two germline ends. The CDR3 runs to 14 residues.

The rearrangement uses TRBV7-9 and TRBJ2-1, with a weak D call TRBD2 (7 bases). This CDR3 contains 18 residues. Trimming shortened V by 8 bases and J by 0 bases, and 23 bases separated the two germline ends. CDR1 and CDR2 (germline): SEHNR, FQNEAQ (reference sequence). The CDR3 DNA is TGTGCCAGCTTCCACCTCACCCGGGGGGCCAGCTCCTACAATGAGCAGTTCTTC. The encoded protein is CASFHLTRGASSYNEQFF.

The gene calls are TRBV27 and TRBJ2-3; perhaps TRBD1 as D (5 bases). The germline V and J ends were trimmed by 4 bases and 4 bases, with 21 bases remaining between them. The germline gives CDR1 MNHEY, CDR2 SMNVEV (reference sequence). CDR3 length: 17 amino acids. The CDR3 sequence: CASSSPPRQGRADTQYF. In DNA form, the CDR3 reads TGTGCCAGCAGTTCACCACCCCGCCAGGGTCGAGCAGATACGCAGTATTTT.